This T cell receptor (beta chain) appears in the sequencing data of a study of blood T cells in healthy people across ages. CDR1 is SGDLS, CDR2 YYNGEE, per germline. CDR3 size: 14 residues. V lost 0 bases to trimming and J lost 7 bases; unmatched junction nucleotides: 3. The authors ran a second PCR of about 6 to 12 cycles using a sample-barcoded 5' primer and a J-beta primer mix. Researchers report that a template-switch adaptor with 12 random nucleotides tagged each cDNA molecule. One entry per CDR3 protein, called by TCRdb with MiXCR from the 5' RACE reads. The table records 870,000 or so distinct CDR3 sequences, roughly 26% of them present only once. This clonotype was observed a handful of times.

The sequencing input was blood. The rearrangement joins TRBV9 to TRBJ1-4; the match to TRBD1 covers 7 bases. The sequence derives from a woman aged 80 or older in good health. The CDR3 DNA sequence: TGTGCCAGCAGCGTAGGAGGGGGCGGTGAAAAACTGTTTTTT. It is translated as CASSVGGGGEKLFF.